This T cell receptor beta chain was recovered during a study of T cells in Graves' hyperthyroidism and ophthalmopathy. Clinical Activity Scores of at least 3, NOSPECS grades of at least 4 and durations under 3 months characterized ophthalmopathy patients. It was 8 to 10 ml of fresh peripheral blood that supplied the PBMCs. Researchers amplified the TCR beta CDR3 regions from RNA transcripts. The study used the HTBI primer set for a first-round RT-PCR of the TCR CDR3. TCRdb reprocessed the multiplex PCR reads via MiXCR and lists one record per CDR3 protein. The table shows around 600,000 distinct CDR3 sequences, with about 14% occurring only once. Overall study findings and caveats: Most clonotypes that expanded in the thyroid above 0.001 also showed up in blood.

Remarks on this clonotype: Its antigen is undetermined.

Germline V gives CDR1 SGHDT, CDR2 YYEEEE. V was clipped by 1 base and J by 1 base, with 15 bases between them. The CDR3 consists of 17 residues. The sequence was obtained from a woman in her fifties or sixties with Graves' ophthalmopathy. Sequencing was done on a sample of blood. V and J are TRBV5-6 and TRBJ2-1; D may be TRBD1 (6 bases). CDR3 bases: TGTGCCAGCAGCTTGCGGGTGGGGGCGCCATCCTACAATGAGCAGTTCTTC. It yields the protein CASSLRVGAPSYNEQFF.